This T cell receptor beta chain was sequenced during a study of spatial heterogeneity in lung cancer. As to time point: blood at routine non-recurrence follow-up after resection. Extraction of whole RNA from tumor, nontumor lung or frozen PBMC preceded unsorted sequencing. A few counts support this clonotype. The CDR3 consists of 14 residues. From germline, CDR1 is MNHEY and CDR2 SMNVEV (reference sequence). With V trimmed by 5 bases and J by 10 bases, 12 bases remained unmatched. TCRdb used MiXCR to reprocess the 5' RACE reads, holding one entry per CDR3 protein. The table lists about 30,000 distinct CDR3 sequences, approximately 5.6% of them singletons.

This clonotype originated in a male donor with early-stage non-small cell lung cancer. The chain couples TRBV27 to TRBJ1-1, with TRBD1 matching 8 bases. The sequencing here drew on PBMCs, taken at follow-up. Written as DNA, the CDR3 is TGTGCCAGCAGTCAGTTGCAGGGGGCGGGTTCAGCTTTCTTT. Amino acids: CASSQLQGAGSAFF.